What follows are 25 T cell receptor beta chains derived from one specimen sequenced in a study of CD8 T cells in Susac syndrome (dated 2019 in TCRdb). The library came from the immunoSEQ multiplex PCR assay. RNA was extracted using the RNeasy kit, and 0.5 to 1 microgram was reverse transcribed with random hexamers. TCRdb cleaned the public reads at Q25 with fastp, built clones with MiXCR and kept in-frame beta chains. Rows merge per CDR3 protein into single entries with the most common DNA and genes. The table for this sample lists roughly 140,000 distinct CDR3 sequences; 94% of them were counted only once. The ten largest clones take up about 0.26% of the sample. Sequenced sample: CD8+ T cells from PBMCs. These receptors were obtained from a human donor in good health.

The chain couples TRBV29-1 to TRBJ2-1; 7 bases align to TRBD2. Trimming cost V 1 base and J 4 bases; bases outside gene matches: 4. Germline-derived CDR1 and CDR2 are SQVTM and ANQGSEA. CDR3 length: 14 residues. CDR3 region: CSVEGLAAYNEQFF. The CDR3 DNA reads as TGCAGCGTTGAAGGGCTAGCGGCTTACAATGAGCAGTTCTTC.

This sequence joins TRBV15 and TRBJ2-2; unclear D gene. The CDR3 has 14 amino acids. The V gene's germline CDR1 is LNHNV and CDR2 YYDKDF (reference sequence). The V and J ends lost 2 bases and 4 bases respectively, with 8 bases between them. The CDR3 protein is CATSRTLSTGELFF. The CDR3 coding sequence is TGTGCCACCAGCAGAACCCTTAGCACCGGGGAGCTGTTTTTT.

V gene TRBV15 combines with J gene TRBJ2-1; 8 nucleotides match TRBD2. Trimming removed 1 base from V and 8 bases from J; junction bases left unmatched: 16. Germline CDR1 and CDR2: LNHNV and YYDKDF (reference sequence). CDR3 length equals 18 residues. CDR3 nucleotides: TGTGCCACCAGCAGAGCCCCGGTAGCGGGATTGCGGGGAGATGAGCAGTTCTTC. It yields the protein CATSRAPVAGLRGDEQFF.

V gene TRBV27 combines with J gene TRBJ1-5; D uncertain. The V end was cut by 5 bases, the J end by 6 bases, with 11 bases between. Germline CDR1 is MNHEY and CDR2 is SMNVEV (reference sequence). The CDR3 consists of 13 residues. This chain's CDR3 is CASSRGGPQPQHF. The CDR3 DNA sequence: TGTGCCAGCAGTCGGGGTGGGCCTCAGCCCCAGCATTTT.

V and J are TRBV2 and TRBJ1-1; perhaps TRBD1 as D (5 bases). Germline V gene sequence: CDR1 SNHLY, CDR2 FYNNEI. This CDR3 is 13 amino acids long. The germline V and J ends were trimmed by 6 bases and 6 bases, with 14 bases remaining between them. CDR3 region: CASSGGVAAEAFF. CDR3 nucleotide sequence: TGTGCCAGCAGCGGAGGGGTGGCAGCTGAAGCTTTCTTT.

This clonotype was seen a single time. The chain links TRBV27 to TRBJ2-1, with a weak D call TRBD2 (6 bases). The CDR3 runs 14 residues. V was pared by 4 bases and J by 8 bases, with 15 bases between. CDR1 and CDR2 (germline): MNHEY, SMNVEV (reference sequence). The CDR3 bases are TGTGCCAGCAGTTCATATACTAGCCTGGATGAGCAGTTCTTC. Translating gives CASSSYTSLDEQFF.

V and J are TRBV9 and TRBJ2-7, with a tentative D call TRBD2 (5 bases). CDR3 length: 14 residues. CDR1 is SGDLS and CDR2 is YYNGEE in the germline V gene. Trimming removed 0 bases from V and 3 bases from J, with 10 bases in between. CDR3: CASSVAGRDYEQYF. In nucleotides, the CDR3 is TGTGCCAGCAGCGTAGCCGGCCGGGACTACGAGCAGTACTTC.

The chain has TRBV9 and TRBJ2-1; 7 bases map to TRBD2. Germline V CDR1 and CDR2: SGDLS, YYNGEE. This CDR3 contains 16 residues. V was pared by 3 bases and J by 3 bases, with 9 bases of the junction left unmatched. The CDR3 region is CASSADPRDYYNEQFF. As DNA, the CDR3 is TGTGCCAGCAGCGCGGACCCCCGGGACTACTACAATGAGCAGTTCTTC.

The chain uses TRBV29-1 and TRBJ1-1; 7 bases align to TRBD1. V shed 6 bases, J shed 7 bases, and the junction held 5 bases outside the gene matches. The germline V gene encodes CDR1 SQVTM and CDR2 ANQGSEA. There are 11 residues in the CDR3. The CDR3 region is CSVHGDSEAFF. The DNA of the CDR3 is TGCAGCGTCCACGGGGACAGTGAAGCTTTCTTT.

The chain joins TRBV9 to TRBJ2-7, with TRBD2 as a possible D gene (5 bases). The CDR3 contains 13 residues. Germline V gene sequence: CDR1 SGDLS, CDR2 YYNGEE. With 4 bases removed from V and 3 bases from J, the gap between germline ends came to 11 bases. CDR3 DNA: TGTGCCAGCAGCTTCGGGAATAACTACGAGCAGTACTTC. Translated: CASSFGNNYEQYF.

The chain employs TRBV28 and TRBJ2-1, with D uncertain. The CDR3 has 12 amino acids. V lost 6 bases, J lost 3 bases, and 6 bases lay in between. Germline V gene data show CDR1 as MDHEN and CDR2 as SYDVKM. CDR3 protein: CASSQYYNEQFF. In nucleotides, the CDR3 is TGTGCCAGCAGCCAATACTACAATGAGCAGTTCTTC.

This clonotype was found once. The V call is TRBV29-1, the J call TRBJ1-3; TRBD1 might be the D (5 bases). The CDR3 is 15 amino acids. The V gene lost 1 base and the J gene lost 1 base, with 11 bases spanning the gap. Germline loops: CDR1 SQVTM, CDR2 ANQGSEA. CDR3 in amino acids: CSVEAPGRSGNTIYF. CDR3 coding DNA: TGCAGCGTTGAAGCCCCAGGGCGATCTGGAAACACCATATATTTT. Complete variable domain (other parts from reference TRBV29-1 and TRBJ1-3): SAVISQKPSRDICQRGTSLTIQCQVDSQVTMMFWYRQQPGQSLTLIATANQGSEATYESGFVIDKFPISRPNLTFSTLTVSNMSPEDSSIYLCSVEAPGRSGNTIYFGEGSWLTVV.

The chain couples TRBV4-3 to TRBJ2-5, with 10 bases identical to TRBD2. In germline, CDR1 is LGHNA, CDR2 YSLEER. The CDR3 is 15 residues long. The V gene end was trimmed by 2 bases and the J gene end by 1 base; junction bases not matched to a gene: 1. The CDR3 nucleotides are TGCGCCAGCAGCCAACTAGCGGGAGTCCAAGAGACCCAGTACTTC. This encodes CASSQLAGVQETQYF.

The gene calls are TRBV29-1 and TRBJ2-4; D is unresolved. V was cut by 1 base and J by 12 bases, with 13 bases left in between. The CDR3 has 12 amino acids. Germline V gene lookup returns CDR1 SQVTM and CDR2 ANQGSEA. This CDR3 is CSVEVRKDTQYF. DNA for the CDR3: TGCAGCGTTGAAGTTCGAAAAGATACTCAGTACTTC.

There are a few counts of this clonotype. CDR3 in amino acids: CSATNNEQFF. DNA of the CDR3: TGCAGTGCTACTAACAATGAGCAGTTCTTC. The chain recombines TRBV20-1 with TRBJ2-1; D remains unclear. This CDR3 has 10 amino acids. V shed 4 bases and J shed 5 bases, with 3 bases lying between them. Germline assignment: CDR1 DFQATT and CDR2 SNEGSKA (reference sequence).

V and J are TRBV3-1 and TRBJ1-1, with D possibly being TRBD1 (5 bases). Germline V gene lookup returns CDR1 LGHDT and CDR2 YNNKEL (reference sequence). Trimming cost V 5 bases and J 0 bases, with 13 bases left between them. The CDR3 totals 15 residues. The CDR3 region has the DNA TGTGCCAGCAGCGTCCGGGGCCTGATGAACACTGAAGCTTTCTTT. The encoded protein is CASSVRGLMNTEAFF.

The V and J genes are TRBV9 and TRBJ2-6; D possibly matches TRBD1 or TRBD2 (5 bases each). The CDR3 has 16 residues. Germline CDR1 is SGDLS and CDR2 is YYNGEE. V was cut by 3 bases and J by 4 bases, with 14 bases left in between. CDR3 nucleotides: TGTGCCAGCAGCGAGGGACGGCTCCTGGGGGCCAACGTCCTGACTTTC. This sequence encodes CASSEGRLLGANVLTF.

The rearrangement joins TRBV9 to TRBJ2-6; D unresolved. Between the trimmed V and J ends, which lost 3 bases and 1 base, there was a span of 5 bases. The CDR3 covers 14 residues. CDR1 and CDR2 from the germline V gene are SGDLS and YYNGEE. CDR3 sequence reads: CASSGSSGANVLTF. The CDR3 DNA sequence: TGTGCCAGCAGCGGGTCATCTGGGGCCAACGTCCTGACTTTC.

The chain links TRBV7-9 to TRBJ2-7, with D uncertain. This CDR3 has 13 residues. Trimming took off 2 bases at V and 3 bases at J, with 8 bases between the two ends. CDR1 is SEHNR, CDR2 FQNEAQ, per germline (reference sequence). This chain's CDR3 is CASSLIASYEQYF. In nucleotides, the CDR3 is TGTGCCAGCAGCTTAATAGCCAGCTACGAGCAGTACTTC.

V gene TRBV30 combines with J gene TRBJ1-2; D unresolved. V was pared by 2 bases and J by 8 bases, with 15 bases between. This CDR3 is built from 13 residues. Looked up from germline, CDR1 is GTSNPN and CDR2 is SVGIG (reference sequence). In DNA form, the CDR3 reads TGTGCCTGGAGTCGTAGGGAGTCGTCCGGCTACACCTTC. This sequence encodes CAWSRRESSGYTF.

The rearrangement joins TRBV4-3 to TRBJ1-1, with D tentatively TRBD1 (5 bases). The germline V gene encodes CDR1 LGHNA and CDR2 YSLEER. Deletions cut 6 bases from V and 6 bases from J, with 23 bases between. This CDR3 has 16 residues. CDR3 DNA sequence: TGCGCCAGCAGTATGGAGTTAGGGGACGCCCATTCTGAAGCTTTCTTT. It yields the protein CASSMELGDAHSEAFF.

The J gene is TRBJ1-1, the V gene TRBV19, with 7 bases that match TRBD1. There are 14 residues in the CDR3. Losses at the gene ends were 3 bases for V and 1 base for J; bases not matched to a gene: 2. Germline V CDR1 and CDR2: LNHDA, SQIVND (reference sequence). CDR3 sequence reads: CASSMWTGNTEAFF. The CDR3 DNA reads TGTGCCAGTAGTATGTGGACAGGGAACACTGAAGCTTTCTTT.

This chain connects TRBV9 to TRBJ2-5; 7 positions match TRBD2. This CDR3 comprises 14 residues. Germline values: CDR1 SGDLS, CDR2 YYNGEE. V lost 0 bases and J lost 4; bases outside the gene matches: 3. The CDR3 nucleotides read TGTGCCAGCAGCGTAGGGCTAGCGGTAGAGACCCAGTACTTC. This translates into CASSVGLAVETQYF. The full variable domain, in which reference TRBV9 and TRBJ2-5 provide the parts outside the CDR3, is DSGVTQTPKHLITATGQRVTLRCSPRSGDLSVYWYQQSLDQGLQFLIQYYNGEERAKGNILERFSAQQFPDLHSELNLSSLELGDSALYFCASSVGLAVETQYFGPGTRLLVL.

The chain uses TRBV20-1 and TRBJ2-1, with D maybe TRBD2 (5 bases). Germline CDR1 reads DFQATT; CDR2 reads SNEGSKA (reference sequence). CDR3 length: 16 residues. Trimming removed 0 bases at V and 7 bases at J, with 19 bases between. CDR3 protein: CSARDVWASQMNEQFF. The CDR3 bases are TGCAGTGCTAGAGATGTGTGGGCTAGCCAAATGAATGAGCAGTTCTTC.

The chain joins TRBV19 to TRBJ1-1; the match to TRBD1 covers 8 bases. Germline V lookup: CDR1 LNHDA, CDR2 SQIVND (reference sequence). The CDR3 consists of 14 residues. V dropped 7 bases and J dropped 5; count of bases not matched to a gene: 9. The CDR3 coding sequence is TGTGCCAGTACCGACGACAGGGGATGGACTGAAGCTTTCTTT. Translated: CASTDDRGWTEAFF. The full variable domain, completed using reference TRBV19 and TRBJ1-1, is DGGITQSPKYLFRKEGQNVTLSCEQNLNHDAMYWYRQDPGQGLRLIYYSQIVNDFQKGDIAEGYSVSREKKESFPLTVTSAQKNPTAFYLCASTDDRGWTEAFFGQGTRLTVV.